The 18 T cell receptor beta chains in this list originate from one sample, sequenced in a study of beta chain features in type 1 diabetes. TCRB transcripts that were expressed got sequenced, as all of the isolated RNA had been reverse transcribed. Repertoires were generated with immunoSEQ multiplex PCR, while TCRdb's copy carries only in-frame clones and drops some. The repertoire holds around 310,000 clones, with 9.5% to 11% as singletons. The specimen was naive CD4+ T cells from blood. The receptors were gathered from a woman aged 25 to 39 in good health.

This chain joins TRBV20-1 and TRBJ1-2; D remains ambiguous. Germline V gene lookup returns CDR1 DFQATT and CDR2 SNEGSKA (reference sequence). The V and J ends lost 6 bases and 7 bases respectively, with 9 bases between them. The CDR3 totals 10 residues. The DNA of the CDR3 is TGCAGTGCCGTCCGAGGTGGCTACACCTTC. Amino acid sequence: CSAVRGGYTF.

This clone appeared a few times. V usage is TRBV2 and J usage is TRBJ1-1; the match to TRBD1 covers 10 bases. The CDR3 length is 13 residues. CDR1 and CDR2 (germline): SNHLY, FYNNEI. Trimming took 8 bases from V and 12 from J; bases not matched to a gene: 12. DNA for the CDR3: TGTGCCAGCCCCACACGACAGGGGGCAGAAACTTTCTTT. As protein: CASPTRQGAETFF.

This clone was seen more than once but under ten times. The chain links TRBV11-1 to TRBJ2-4; D call uncertain. Trimming took off 3 bases at V and 6 bases at J, with 15 bases between the two ends. CDR1 and CDR2 (germline): SGHAT, FQDESV (reference sequence). The CDR3 is made up of 15 amino acids. Here the CDR3 reads CASSFTGVVGNIQYF. The CDR3 nucleotides read TGTGCCAGCAGCTTCACGGGTGTAGTTGGAAACATTCAGTACTTC.

This rearrangement joins TRBV19 to TRBJ1-5; 8 bases align to TRBD1. Looked up from germline, CDR1 is LNHDA and CDR2 is SQIVND (reference sequence). CDR3 length: 18 residues. V dropped 6 bases and J dropped 1; count of bases not matched to a gene: 14. CDR3 bases: TGTGCCAGTAGCATGGGCCAGGGGGCGTCAACAAGCAATCAGCCCCAGCATTTT. Its protein product is CASSMGQGASTSNQPQHF.

This chain links TRBV6-5 with TRBJ1-2; D not resolved. The germline CDR1 and CDR2 sequences are MNHEY and SVGAGI. CDR3 length: 14 amino acids. V was shortened by 0 bases and J by 2 bases, with 7 bases between the two germline ends. In DNA form, the CDR3 reads TGTGCCAGCAGTTACTCCGGGAGGAACTATGGCTACACCTTC. It encodes CASSYSGRNYGYTF.

This clone was detected a few times. The chain couples TRBV28 to TRBJ2-1; possibly TRBD2 for D (5 bases). The CDR3 covers 15 residues. CDR1 MDHEN and CDR2 SYDVKM come from the germline V gene. Trimming shortened V by 3 bases and J by 6 bases, and 15 bases separated the two germline ends. The DNA of the CDR3 is TGTGCCAGCAGTTTTTCGGACGGAGGACCCAATGAGCAGTTCTTC. Translated: CASSFSDGGPNEQFF.

The rearrangement uses TRBV25-1 and TRBJ2-7, with a tentative D call TRBD2 (6 bases). The CDR3 extends over 14 amino acids. The V gene lost 2 bases and the J gene lost 0 bases, with 8 bases spanning the gap. Germline V gene sequence: CDR1 MGHDK, CDR2 SYGVNS. CDR3 region: CASSEDGSSYEQYF. CDR3 nucleotide sequence: TGTGCCAGCAGTGAAGACGGGAGCTCCTACGAGCAGTACTTC.

The rearrangement joins TRBV9 to TRBJ2-5, with 10 bases that match TRBD2. This CDR3 contains 19 residues. Germline values: CDR1 SGDLS, CDR2 YYNGEE. Trimming at V came to 1 base and at J to 2 bases, leaving 14 bases not matched to a gene. The CDR3 is CASSVRYKPGLALQETQYF. CDR3 in DNA: TGTGCCAGCAGCGTACGATACAAACCGGGACTAGCGCTACAAGAGACCCAGTACTTC. The full variable domain, in which reference TRBV9 and TRBJ2-5 provide the parts outside the CDR3, is DSGVTQTPKHLITATGQRVTLRCSPRSGDLSVYWYQQSLDQGLQFLIQYYNGEERAKGNILERFSAQQFPDLHSELNLSSLELGDSALYFCASSVRYKPGLALQETQYFGPGTRLLVL.

The V gene is TRBV5-4, the J gene TRBJ2-1, with 15 bases identical to TRBD2. CDR3 length equals 20 residues. J was trimmed by 2 bases and V by 4 bases; bases with no gene match: 13. Germline-derived CDR1 and CDR2 are SGHNT and YYREEE (reference sequence). The CDR3 here is CASSRRGGRTSGRAYNEQFF. In nucleotides, the CDR3 is TGTGCCAGCAGCCGGAGAGGGGGGAGGACTAGCGGGAGGGCCTACAATGAGCAGTTCTTC.

The rearrangement joins TRBV29-1 to TRBJ2-5, with 7 bases lining up with TRBD2. This CDR3 region has 14 residues. Germline V lookup: CDR1 SQVTM, CDR2 ANQGSEA. V lost 3 bases, J lost 1 base, and 5 bases stayed unmatched. CDR3 in DNA: TGCAGCGTTGATAGGCTAGCGGCCCAAGAGACCCAGTACTTC. This codes for CSVDRLAAQETQYF.

The chain joins TRBV28 to TRBJ2-7; the match to TRBD2 covers 11 bases. The germline gives CDR1 MDHEN, CDR2 SYDVKM. Trimming removed 7 bases from V and 2 bases from J; junction bases left unmatched: 7. The CDR3 has 15 residues. As DNA, the CDR3 is TGTGCCAGCACCGCCCGACTAGCGGGACCCTACGAGCAGTACTTC. This sequence encodes CASTARLAGPYEQYF.

J is TRBJ1-1 and V is TRBV11-3, with TRBD1 matching over 9 bases. The CDR3 has 15 amino acids. After removal of 2 bases from V and 6 bases from J, the junction contained 7 bases not matched to a gene. Germline loops: CDR1 SGHNT, CDR2 YENEEA. The CDR3 DNA follows: TGTGCCAGCAGCTTATCGGGACAGGGTGGCTCTGAAGCTTTCTTT. Its protein product is CASSLSGQGGSEAFF.

The V gene is TRBV25-1, the J gene TRBJ2-5; 8 nucleotides agree with TRBD2. There are 16 residues in the CDR3. Germline values: CDR1 MGHDK, CDR2 SYGVNS. After removal of 4 bases from V and 5 bases from J, the junction contained 12 bases not matched to a gene. The DNA of the CDR3 is TGTGCCAGCAGTGCGTCATTGGCGGGGGGCCGGGAGACCCAGTACTTC. It specifies CASSASLAGGRETQYF.

This clone was observed a handful of times. The CDR3 ends on some other residue instead of the conserved phenylalanine or tryptophan, so this is likely a read error. The DNA is left out, because the CDR3 cannot be placed on it with certainty; the CDR3 is given as TCRdb lists it. The rearrangement uses TRBV4-3 and TRBJ2-7; whether TRBD2, the table's D call, matches the DNA was not checked. CDR1 is LGHNA, CDR2 YSLEER, per germline. The CDR3 has 8 residues if both end residues are counted. This CDR3 reads CASSQDSG.

This clone was detected a few times. This same CDR3 is encoded by further DNA sequences in the sample. The CDR3 spells CAWGGSTDTQYF. DNA of the CDR3: TGTGCCTGGGGAGGCAGCACAGATACGCAGTATTTT. J is TRBJ2-3 and V is TRBV30, with D perhaps matching TRBD2 (5 bases). Germline values: CDR1 GTSNPN, CDR2 SVGIG (reference sequence). The CDR3 consists of 12 residues. With 5 bases removed from V and 0 bases from J, the gap between germline ends came to 6 bases.

This clone was seen only a few times. The V and J genes are TRBV28 and TRBJ2-1; no firm D call. The V gene's germline CDR1 is MDHEN and CDR2 SYDVKM. The CDR3 runs to 13 residues. V lost 2 bases, J lost 14 bases, and 16 bases lay in between. CDR3 loop: CASSLTPSRSKFF. Written as DNA, the CDR3 is TGTGCCAGCAGTTTAACCCCGAGTCGGAGCAAGTTCTTC.

This clone was detected a few times. This rearrangement joins TRBV14 to TRBJ2-4, with D hard to call. This CDR3 has 13 amino acids. Trimming shortened V by 0 bases and J by 7 bases, and 7 bases separated the two germline ends. Germline V gene sequence: CDR1 SGHDN, CDR2 FVKESK. Here the CDR3 DNA reads TGTGCCAGCAGCCAAGATAGATGGAACATTCAGTACTTC. Protein sequence: CASSQDRWNIQYF.

The sample holds a few counts of this clone. This chain connects TRBV5-6 to TRBJ2-3; D not resolved. Germline CDR1 is SGHDT and CDR2 is YYEEEE. V was trimmed by 3 bases and J by 0 bases, leaving 8 bases between them. CDR3 size: 14 residues. The CDR3 region is CASSSTRSTDTQYF. The CDR3 DNA reads as TGTGCCAGCAGCTCGACAAGGAGCACAGATACGCAGTATTTT.